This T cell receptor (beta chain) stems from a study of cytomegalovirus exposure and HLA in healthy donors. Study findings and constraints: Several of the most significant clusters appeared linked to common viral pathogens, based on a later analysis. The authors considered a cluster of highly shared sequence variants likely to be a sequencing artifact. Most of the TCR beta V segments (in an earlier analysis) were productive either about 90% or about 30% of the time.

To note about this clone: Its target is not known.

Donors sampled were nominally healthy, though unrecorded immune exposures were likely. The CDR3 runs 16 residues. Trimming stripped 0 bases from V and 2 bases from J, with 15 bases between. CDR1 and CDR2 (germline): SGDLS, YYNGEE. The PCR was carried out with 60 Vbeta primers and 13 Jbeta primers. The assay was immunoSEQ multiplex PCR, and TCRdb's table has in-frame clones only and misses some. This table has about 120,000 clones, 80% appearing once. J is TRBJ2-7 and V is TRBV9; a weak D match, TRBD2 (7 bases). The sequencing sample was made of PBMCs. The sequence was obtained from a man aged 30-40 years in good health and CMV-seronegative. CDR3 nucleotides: TGTGCCAGCAGCGTAGCAGGGGTAGCGGGTACCTACGAGCAGTACTTC. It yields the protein CASSVAGVAGTYEQYF. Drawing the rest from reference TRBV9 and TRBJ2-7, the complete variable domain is DSGVTQTPKHLITATGQRVTLRCSPRSGDLSVYWYQQSLDQGLQFLIQYYNGEERAKGNILERFSAQQFPDLHSELNLSSLELGDSALYFCASSVAGVAGTYEQYFGPGTRLTVT.